Reported below is one T cell receptor (beta chain). No antigen is known for it. Trimming took off 5 bases at V and 2 bases at J, with 18 bases between the two ends. CDR1 is SGHTA, CDR2 FQGNSA, per germline. The CDR3 contains 16 residues. This sample was taken from a study of beta chain features in type 1 diabetes. Sequencing targeted expressed TCRB transcripts, as all isolated RNA had been reverse transcribed. Average reads for naive, central memory and regulatory T cell samples were several million. The method was immunoSEQ multiplex PCR; TCRdb's version includes in-frame clones alone and lacks a portion of them. Here the sample spans some 330,000 clones, roughly 9.6% being singletons. Study-level points and caveats: There was a moderate but significant shortening of TCRB CDR3s in all four CD4+ subsets of Type 1 diabetes patients. Type 1 diabetes patients had fewer VDJ junction insertions and more deletions.

CD45RO/CCR7/CD25/CD127/CD95/CD27 sorting isolated CD4+ naive, central memory, regulatory and stem cell-like memory cells. The rearrangement links TRBV7-2 to TRBJ2-5, with D possibly being TRBD1 (7 bases). This TCR was sampled from a woman in her thirties in good health. Sequenced input: naive CD4+ T cells from blood. The CDR3 here is CASSPMGGQRQETQYF. The CDR3 DNA reads as TGTGCCAGCAGCCCTATGGGGGGACAGAGACAAGAGACCCAGTACTTC. The full variable domain, rest sourced from reference TRBV7-2 and TRBJ2-5, is GAGVSQSPSNKVTEKGKDVELRCDPISGHTALYWYRQSLGQGLEFLIYFQGNSAPDKSGLPSDRFSAERTGGSVSTLTIQRTQQEDSAVYLCASSPMGGQRQETQYFGPGTRLLVL.